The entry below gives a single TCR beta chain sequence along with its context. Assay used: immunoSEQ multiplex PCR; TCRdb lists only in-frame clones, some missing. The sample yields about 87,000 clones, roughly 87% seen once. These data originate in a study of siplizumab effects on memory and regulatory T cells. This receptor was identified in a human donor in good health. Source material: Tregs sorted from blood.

CDR3 amino acids: CAWTPTGDRPREQFF. In nucleotides, the CDR3 is TGTGCCTGGACTCCCACAGGGGACCGGCCTAGGGAGCAGTTCTTC. The chain combines TRBV30 with TRBJ2-1, with TRBD1 matching 7 bases. J lost 10 bases, V lost 4 bases, and 16 bases had no gene match. This CDR3 region has 15 residues. Germline-derived CDR1 and CDR2 are GTSNPN and SVGIG (reference sequence).